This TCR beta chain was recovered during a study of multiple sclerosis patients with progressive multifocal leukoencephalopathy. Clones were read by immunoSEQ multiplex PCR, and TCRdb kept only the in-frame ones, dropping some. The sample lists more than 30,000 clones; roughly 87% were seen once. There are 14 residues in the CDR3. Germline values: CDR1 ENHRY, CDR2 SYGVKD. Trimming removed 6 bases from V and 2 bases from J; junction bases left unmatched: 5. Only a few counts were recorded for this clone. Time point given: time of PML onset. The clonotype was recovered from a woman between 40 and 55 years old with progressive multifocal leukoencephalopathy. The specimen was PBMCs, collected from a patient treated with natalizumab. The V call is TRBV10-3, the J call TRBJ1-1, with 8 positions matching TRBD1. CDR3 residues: CAIRTGTGNTEAFF. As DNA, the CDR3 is TGTGCCATCAGGACCGGGACAGGTAACACTGAAGCTTTCTTT.